This is a list of T cell receptor beta chains from one sample in a study of cytomegalovirus exposure and HLA in healthy donors. Only in-frame clones appear in the TCRdb table, and some are missing; sequencing was by immunoSEQ multiplex PCR. The sample table sets out 150,000 to 200,000 clones. The sequencing input was PBMCs. These receptors originate from a man aged 25-45 years in good health and CMV-seronegative. Each CDR3 is given without its conserved first and last residue. Fields, in order: J gene, V gene, CDR3 protein.

TRBJ2-1 TRBV6-6 ASRGPGLETGNEQF
TRBJ1-5 TRBV10-2 ASSESTTVTGKANQPQH
TRBJ2-5 TRBV11-3 ASTPRTGIQETQY
TRBJ1-5 TRBV7-2 ASSLVGTDQPQH
TRBJ1-1 TRBV7-9 ASSLGTGEAF
TRBJ2-5 TRBV7-2 ATSPGSLRETQY
TRBJ1-4 TRBV28 ACGVDEKLF
TRBJ2-7 TRBV2 ASSDLARVHEQY
TRBJ2-1 TRBV5-4 ASSLGTSGSPGRNEQF
TRBJ1-1 TRBV27 ASSVSGTGVWNTEAF
TRBJ1-5 TRBV2 ASSPTASNQPQH
TRBJ2-7 TRBV11-2 ASSLGRGVGEQY
TRBJ1-6 TRBV4-1 ASSVTDSPPLH
TRBJ2-7 TRBV11-3 ASSLAGDYEQY
TRBJ2-5 TRBV7-9 ASSLVRGGLGETQY
TRBJ2-2 TRBV7-2 ASRSWNTGELF
TRBJ2-7 TRBV28 ASSFAGTSYEQY
TRBJ1-1 TRBV18 ASSTNRVGDTEAF
TRBJ1-1 TRBV11-2 ASGTRGPNTEAF
TRBJ2-1 TRBV11-2 ASSPGLADNEQF